This T cell receptor (beta chain) was sequenced for a study of radiotherapy plus CTLA-4 blockade in lung cancer. Findings and caveats of the study: An expansion of tumor-derived TCR clones occurred in blood after radiotherapy plus ipilimumab.

The data were produced by immunoSEQ multiplex PCR, yet TCRdb's version contains in-frame clones alone and is incomplete. Of roughly 53,000 clones listed, approximately 85% are singletons. Turning to this clone: Its antigen remains unidentified.

People whose metastatic non-small-cell lung cancer was chemo-refractory got focal radiation along with CTLA-4 blockade by ipilimumab. The sequence derives from a human donor with non-small cell lung cancer whose response to radiotherapy plus ipilimumab could not be evaluated. The sequencing used peripheral blood, collected from a patient treated with radiotherapy plus ipilimumab.

The CDR3 reads CASSRDAGTLTGELFF. In DNA, the CDR3 is TGCGCCAGCAGCCGAGATGCCGGGACACTCACCGGGGAGCTGTTTTTT. The genes are TRBV4-1 and TRBJ2-2; D perhaps matches TRBD1 (6 bases). The CDR3 is 16 amino acids. The V and J ends lost 4 bases and 4 bases respectively, with 16 bases between them. Per germline, CDR1 MGHRA and CDR2 YSYEKL.